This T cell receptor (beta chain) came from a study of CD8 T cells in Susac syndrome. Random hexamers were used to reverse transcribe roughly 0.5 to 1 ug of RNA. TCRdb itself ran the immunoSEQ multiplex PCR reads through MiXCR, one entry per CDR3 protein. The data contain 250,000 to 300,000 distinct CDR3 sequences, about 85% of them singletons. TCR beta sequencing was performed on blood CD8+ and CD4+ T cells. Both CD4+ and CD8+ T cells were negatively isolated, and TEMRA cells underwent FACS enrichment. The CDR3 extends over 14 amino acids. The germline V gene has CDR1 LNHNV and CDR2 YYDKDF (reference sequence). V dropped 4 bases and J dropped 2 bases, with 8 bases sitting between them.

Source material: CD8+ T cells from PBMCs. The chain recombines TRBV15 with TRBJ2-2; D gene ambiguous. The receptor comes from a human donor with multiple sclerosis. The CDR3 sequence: CATSTGRNTGELFF. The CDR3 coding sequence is TGTGCCACCAGCACCGGACGTAACACCGGGGAGCTGTTTTTT.